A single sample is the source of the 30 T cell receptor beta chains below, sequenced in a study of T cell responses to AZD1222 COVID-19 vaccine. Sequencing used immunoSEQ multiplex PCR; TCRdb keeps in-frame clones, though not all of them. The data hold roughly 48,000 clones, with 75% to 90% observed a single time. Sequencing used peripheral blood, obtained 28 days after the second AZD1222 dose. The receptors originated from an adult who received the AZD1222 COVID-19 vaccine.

In nucleotides, the CDR3 is TGTGCCAGCAGCCACCCGGGACTAGCGGGCCGCGCCACCGGGGAGCTGTTTTTT. Its protein product is CASSHPGLAGRATGELFF. The genes are TRBV5-6 and TRBJ2-2, with 12 bases matching TRBD2. This CDR3 has 18 residues. Germline V gene sequence: CDR1 SGHDT, CDR2 YYEEEE. Trimming at V came to 4 bases and at J to 4 bases, leaving 11 bases not matched to a gene. Full variable domain (rest looked up from reference TRBV5-6 and TRBJ2-2): DAGVTQSPTHLIKTRGQQVTLRCSPKSGHDTVSWYQQALGQGPQFIFQYYEEEERQRGNFPDRFSGHQFPNYSSELNVNALLLGDSALYLCASSHPGLAGRATGELFFGEGSRLTVL.

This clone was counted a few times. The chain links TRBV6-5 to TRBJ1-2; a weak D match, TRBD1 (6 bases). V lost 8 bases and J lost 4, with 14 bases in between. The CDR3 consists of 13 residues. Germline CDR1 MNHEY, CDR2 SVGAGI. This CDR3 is CASSTGFIYGYTF. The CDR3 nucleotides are TGTGCCAGCTCCACAGGGTTTATCTATGGCTACACCTTC.

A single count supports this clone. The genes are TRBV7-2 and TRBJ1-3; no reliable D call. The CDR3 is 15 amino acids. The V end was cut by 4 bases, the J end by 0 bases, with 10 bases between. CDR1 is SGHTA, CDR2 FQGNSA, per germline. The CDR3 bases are TGTGCCAGCAGCTCACCTACTCGCTCTGGAAACACCATATATTTT. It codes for CASSSPTRSGNTIYF.

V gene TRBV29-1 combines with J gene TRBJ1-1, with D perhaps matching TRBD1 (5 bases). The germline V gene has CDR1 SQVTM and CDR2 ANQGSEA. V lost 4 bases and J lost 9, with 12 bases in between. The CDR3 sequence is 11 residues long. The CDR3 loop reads CSVAGRAKAFF. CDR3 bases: TGCAGCGTTGCCGGCAGGGCCAAAGCTTTCTTT.

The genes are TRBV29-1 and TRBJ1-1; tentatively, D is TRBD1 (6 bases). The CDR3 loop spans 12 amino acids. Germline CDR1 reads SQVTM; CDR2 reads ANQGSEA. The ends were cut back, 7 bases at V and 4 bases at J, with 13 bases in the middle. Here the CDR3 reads CSAQQGSTEAFF. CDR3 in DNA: TGCAGCGCCCAACAGGGAAGCACTGAAGCTTTCTTT.

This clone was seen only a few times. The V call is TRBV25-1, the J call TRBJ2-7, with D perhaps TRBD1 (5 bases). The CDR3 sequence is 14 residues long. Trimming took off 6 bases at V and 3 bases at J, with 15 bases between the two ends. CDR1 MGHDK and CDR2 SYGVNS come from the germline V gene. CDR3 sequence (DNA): TGTGCCAGCAGCCCTCACGGCAGGGTCTACGAGCAGTACTTC. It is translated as CASSPHGRVYEQYF.

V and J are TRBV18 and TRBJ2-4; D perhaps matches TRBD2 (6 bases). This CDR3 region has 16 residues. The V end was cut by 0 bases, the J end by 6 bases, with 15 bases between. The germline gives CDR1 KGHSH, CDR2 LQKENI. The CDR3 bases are TGTGCCAGCTCACCACCGGGACTGACGCGCCCAAACATTCAGTACTTC. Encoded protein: CASSPPGLTRPNIQYF.

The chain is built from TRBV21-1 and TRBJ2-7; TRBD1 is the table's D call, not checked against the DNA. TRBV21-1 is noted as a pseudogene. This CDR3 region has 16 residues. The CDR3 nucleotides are TGTGCCAGCAGCAAATCTTTGGACAGGGGCTGCGACGAGCAGTACTTC. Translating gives CASSKSLDRGCDEQYF.

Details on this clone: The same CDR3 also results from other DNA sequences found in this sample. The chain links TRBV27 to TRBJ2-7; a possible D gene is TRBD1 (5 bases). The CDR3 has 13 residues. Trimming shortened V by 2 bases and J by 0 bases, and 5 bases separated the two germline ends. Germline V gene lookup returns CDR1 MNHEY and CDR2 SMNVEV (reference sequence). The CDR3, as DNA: TGTGCCAGCAGTTTAACAGGCTCCTACGAGCAGTACTTC. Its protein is CASSLTGSYEQYF.

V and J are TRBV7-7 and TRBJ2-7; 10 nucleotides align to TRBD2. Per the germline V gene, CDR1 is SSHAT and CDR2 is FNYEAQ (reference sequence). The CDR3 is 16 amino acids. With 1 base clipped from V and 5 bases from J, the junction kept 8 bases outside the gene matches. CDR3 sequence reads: CASSLGSLAGVHEQYF. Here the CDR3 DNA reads TGTGCCAGCAGCTTAGGATCCCTAGCGGGAGTACACGAGCAGTACTTC.

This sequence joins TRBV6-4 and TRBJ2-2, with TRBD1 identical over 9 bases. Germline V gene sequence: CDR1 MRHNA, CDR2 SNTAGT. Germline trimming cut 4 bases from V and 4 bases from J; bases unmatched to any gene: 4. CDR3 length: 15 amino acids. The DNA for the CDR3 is TGTGCCAGCAGTGGGACAGGGGATGCCACCGGGGAGCTGTTTTTT. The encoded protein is CASSGTGDATGELFF.

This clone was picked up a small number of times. The CDR3 nucleotides read TGTGCCAGCAGCTTTTACCGGGGGAGTGAAAAACTGTTTTTT. Translation: CASSFYRGSEKLFF. This chain connects TRBV11-2 to TRBJ1-4; the D gene is possibly TRBD1 (5 bases). Germline V gene lookup returns CDR1 SGHAT and CDR2 FQNNGV. The CDR3 extends over 14 amino acids. V lost 3 bases, J lost 7 bases, and 12 bases lay in between.

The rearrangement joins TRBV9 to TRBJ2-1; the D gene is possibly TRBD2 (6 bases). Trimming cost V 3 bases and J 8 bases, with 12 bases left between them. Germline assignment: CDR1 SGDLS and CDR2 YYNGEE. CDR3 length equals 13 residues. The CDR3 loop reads CASSARDPDEQFF. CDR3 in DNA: TGTGCCAGCAGCGCGCGGGACCCCGATGAGCAGTTCTTC.

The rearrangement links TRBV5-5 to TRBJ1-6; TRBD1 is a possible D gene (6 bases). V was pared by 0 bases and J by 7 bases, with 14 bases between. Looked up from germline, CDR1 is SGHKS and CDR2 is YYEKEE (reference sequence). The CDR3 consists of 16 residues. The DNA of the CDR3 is TGTGCCAGCAGCTTGGGAACGCAGGGGCTGAATTCACCCCTCCACTTT. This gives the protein CASSLGTQGLNSPLHF.

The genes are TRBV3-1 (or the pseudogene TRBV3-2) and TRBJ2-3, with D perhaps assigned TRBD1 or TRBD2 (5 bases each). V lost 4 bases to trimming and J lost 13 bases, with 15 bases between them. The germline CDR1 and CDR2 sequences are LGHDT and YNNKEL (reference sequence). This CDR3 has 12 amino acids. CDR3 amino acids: CASSPGTGDKYF. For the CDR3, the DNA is TGTGCCAGCAGCCCCGGGACGGGCGACAAGTATTTT.

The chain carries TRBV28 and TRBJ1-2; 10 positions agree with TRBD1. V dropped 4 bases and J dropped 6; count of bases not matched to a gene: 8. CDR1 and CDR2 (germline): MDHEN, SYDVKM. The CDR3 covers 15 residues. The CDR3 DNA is TGTGCCAGCAGTTACGACTGGACAGGGGGAAATGGCTACACCTTC. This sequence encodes CASSYDWTGGNGYTF.

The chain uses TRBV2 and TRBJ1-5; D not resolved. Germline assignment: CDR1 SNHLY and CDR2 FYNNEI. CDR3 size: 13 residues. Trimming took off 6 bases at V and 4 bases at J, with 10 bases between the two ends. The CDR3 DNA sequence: TGTGCCAGCAGCCTTAGACTAAATCAGCCCCAGCATTTT. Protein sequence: CASSLRLNQPQHF. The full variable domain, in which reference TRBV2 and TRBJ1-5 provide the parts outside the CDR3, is EPEVTQTPSHQVTQMGQEVILRCVPISNHLYFYWYRQILGQKVEFLVSFYNNEISEKSEIFDDQFSVERPDGSNFTLKIRSTKLEDSAMYFCASSLRLNQPQHFGDGTRLSIL.

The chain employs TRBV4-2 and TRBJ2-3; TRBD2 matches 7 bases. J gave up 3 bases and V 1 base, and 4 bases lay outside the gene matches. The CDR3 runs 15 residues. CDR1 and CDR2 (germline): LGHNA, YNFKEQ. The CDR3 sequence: CASSQGTRGTDTQYF. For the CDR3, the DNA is TGTGCCAGCAGCCAAGGGACTAGAGGTACAGATACGCAGTATTTT.

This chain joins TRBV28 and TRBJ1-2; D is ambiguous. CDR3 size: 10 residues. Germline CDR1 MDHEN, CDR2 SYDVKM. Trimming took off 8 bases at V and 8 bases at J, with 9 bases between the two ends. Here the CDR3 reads CASGSRGYTF. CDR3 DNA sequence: TGTGCCAGCGGTAGCCGGGGCTACACCTTC.

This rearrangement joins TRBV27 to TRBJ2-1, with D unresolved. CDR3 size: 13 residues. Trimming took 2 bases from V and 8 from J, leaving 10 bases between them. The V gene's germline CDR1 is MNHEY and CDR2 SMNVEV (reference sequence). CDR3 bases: TGTGCCAGCAGTTTAGGCCACCCCGATGAGCAGTTCTTC. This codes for CASSLGHPDEQFF.

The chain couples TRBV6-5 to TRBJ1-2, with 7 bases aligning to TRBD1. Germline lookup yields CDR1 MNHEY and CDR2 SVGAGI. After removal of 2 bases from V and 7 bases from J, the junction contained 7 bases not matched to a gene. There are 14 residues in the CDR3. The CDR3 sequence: CASSYEQGIGGYTF. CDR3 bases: TGTGCCAGCAGTTACGAACAGGGGATAGGTGGCTACACCTTC.

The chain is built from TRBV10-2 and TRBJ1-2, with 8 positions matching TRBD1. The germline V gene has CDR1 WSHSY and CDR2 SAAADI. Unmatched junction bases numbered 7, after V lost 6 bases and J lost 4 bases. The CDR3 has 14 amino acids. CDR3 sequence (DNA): TGCGCCAGCAGCCTCGGACAGGGAGGCTATGGCTACACCTTC. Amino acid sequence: CASSLGQGGYGYTF.

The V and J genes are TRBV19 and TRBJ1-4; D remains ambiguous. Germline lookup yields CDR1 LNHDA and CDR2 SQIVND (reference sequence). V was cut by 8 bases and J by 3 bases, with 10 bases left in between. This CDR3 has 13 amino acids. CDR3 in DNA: TGTGCCAGTCGTCCGCAGGCTAATGAAAAACTGTTTTTT. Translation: CASRPQANEKLFF.

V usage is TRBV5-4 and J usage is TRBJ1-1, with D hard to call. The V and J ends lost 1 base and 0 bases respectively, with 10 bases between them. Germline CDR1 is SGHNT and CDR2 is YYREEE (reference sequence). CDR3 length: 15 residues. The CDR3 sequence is CASSLNGRMNTEAFF. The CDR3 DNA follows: TGTGCCAGCAGCTTGAACGGCAGGATGAACACTGAAGCTTTCTTT.

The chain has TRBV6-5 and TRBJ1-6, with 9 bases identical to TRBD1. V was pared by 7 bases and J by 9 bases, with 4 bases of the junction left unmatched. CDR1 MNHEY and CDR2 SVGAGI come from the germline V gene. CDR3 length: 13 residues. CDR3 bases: TGTGCCAGCAATTGGGACAGGGCTTCACCCCTCCACTTT. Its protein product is CASNWDRASPLHF.

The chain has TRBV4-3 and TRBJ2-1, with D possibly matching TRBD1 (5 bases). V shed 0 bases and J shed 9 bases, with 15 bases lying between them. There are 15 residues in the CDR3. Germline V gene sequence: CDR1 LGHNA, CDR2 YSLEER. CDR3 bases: TGCGCCAGCAGCCAAGAGGCCCAGGGAACGTTTGAGCAGTTCTTC. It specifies CASSQEAQGTFEQFF.

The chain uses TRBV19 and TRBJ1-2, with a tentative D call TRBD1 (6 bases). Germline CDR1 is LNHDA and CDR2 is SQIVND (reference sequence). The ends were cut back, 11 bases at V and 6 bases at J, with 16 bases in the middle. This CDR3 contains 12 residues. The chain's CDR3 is CACQGRHDGYTF. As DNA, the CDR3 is TGTGCCTGCCAGGGGAGGCACGATGGCTACACCTTC. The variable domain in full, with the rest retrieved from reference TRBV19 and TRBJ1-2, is DGGITQSPKYLFRKEGQNVTLSCEQNLNHDAMYWYRQDPGQGLRLIYYSQIVNDFQKGDIAEGYSVSREKKESFPLTVTSAQKNPTAFYLCACQGRHDGYTFGSGTRLTVV.

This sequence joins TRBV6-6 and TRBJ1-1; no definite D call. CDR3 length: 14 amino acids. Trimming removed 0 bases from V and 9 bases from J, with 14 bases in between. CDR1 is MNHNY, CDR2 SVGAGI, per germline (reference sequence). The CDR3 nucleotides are TGTGCCAGCAGTTACTCGTCGAAACCCGACAAAGCTTTCTTT. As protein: CASSYSSKPDKAFF.

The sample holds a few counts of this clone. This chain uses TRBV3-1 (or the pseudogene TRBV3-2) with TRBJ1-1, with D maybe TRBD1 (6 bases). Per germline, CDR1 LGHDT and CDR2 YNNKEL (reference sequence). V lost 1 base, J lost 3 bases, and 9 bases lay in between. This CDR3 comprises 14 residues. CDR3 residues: CASSQAAGDTEAFF. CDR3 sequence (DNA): TGTGCCAGCAGCCAAGCCGCAGGGGACACTGAAGCTTTCTTT.

For the CDR3, the DNA is TGTGCCAGCAGCTCCCCGGGACACCATAACTATGGCTACACCTTC. Residues: CASSSPGHHNYGYTF. The chain recombines TRBV11-2 with TRBJ1-2; a weak D match, TRBD1 (6 bases). V lost 4 bases to trimming and J lost 1 base, with 13 bases between them. The CDR3 consists of 15 residues. Per germline, CDR1 SGHAT and CDR2 FQNNGV. Full variable domain (outside the CDR3, taken from reference TRBV11-2 and TRBJ1-2): EAGVAQSPRYKIIEKRQSVAFWCNPISGHATLYWYQQILGQGPKLLIQFQNNGVVDDSQLPKDRFSAERLKGVDSTLKIQPAKLEDSAVYLCASSSPGHHNYGYTFGSGTRLTVV.